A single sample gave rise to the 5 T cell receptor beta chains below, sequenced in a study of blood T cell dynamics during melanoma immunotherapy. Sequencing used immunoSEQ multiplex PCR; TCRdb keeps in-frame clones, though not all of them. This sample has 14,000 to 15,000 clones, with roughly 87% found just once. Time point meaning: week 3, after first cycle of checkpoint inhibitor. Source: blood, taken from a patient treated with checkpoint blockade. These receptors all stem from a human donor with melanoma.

As DNA, the CDR3 is TGCGCCAGCAGCCTGCAGCCTACGGGAAACACCATATATTTT. Translation gives CASSLQPTGNTIYF. The chain combines TRBV5-1 with TRBJ1-3; D gene unclear. With 4 bases removed from V and 4 bases from J, the gap between germline ends came to 12 bases. The length of the CDR3 is 14 residues. Germline V gene lookup returns CDR1 SGHRS and CDR2 YFSETQ. The full variable domain, with the rest looked up from reference TRBV5-1 and TRBJ1-3, is KAGVTQTPRYLIKTRGQQVTLSCSPISGHRSVSWYQQTPGQGLQFLFEYFSETQRNKGNFPGRFSGRQFSNSRSEMNVSTLELGDSALYLCASSLQPTGNTIYFGEGSWLTVV.

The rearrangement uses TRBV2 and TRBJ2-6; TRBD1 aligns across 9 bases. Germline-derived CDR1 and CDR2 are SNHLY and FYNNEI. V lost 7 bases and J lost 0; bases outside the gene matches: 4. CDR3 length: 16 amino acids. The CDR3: CASKTGGSSGANVLTF. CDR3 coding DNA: TGTGCCAGCAAGACAGGGGGGAGCTCTGGGGCCAACGTCCTGACTTTC. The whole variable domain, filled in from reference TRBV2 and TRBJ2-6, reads EPEVTQTPSHQVTQMGQEVILRCVPISNHLYFYWYRQILGQKVEFLVSFYNNEISEKSEIFDDQFSVERPDGSNFTLKIRSTKLEDSAMYFCASKTGGSSGANVLTFGAGSRLTVL.

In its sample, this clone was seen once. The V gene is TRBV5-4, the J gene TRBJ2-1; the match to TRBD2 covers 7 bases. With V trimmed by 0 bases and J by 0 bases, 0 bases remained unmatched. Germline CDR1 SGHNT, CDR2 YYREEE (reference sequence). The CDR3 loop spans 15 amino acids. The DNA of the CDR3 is TGTGCCAGCAGCTTGGGCGGGAGCTCCTACAATGAGCAGTTCTTC. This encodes CASSLGGSSYNEQFF.

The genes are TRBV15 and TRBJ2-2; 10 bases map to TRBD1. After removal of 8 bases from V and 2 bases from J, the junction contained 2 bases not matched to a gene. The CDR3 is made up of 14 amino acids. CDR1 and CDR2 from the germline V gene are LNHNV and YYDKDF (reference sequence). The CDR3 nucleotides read TGTGCCACCGGGACAGGGGATAACACCGGGGAGCTGTTTTTT. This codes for CATGTGDNTGELFF.

The CDR3 spells CSVHSHNEQFF. In DNA, the CDR3 is TGCAGCGTCCATTCTCACAATGAGCAGTTCTTC. This chain connects TRBV29-1 to TRBJ2-1; D unclear. With 6 bases removed from V and 5 bases from J, the gap between germline ends came to 8 bases. The CDR3 is made up of 11 amino acids. Germline CDR1 and CDR2: SQVTM and ANQGSEA.